This TCR beta chain was retrieved from a study of blood T cell repertoires in COVID-19. Study background: Samples of COVID-19 (acute and convalescent) were obtained from the United States, Italy and Spain. From T cells, B-cell-depleted T cells, or PBMCs came the material, which was cDNA or gDNA.

Membership in each cohort depended on participant-reported clinical history. Symptom resolution, clearance, or two negative PCRs marked donors in Cohort 3 as recovered. The germline gives CDR1 SGHRS, CDR2 YFSETQ. The CDR3 runs to 14 residues. V shed 7 bases, J shed 7 bases, and the junction held 6 bases outside the gene matches. The data were produced by immunoSEQ multiplex PCR, yet TCRdb's version contains in-frame clones alone and is incomplete. The data show hundreds of thousands of clones, roughly nine tenths seen once. The J gene is TRBJ2-1, the V gene TRBV5-1; 12 bases line up with TRBD2. The sequence derives from a man under 40 who had recovered from COVID-19. Sample: PBMCs or T cells enriched from blood (not recorded which). CDR3 bases: TGCGCCAGCCAGACTAGCGGGAGTAGTAATGAGCAGTTCTTC. It translates to CASQTSGSSNEQFF.